A single T cell receptor (beta chain) is shown here with its context. What it binds is unknown. Only in-frame clones appear in the TCRdb table, and some are missing; sequencing was by immunoSEQ multiplex PCR. The sample lists over 75,000 clones, more than 70% seen once, with around 1.4% in the top ten. With 6 bases clipped from V and 7 bases from J, the junction kept 8 bases outside the gene matches. Germline loops: CDR1 MNHNS, CDR2 SASEGT. The CDR3 is made up of 15 amino acids. This sample was taken from a study of graft-versus-host responses after intestinal transplantation. Study background: Tacrolimus and steroids were given for around 3 years to all recipients after anti-thymocyte globulin induction. Study-wide results and limits: Allografts of patients with graft-donor T cell macrochimerism showed high graft-versus-host to host-versus-graft clone ratios. Circulating GvH clone levels at their peak were associated with HvG declines (early post-transplant).

The sequenced sample was PBMCs, obtained 255 days after intestinal transplant. The rearrangement uses TRBV6-1 and TRBJ2-1; 11 bases are shared with TRBD2. This sequence was found in a human patient who received an intestinal transplant, so some T cells may come from the graft donor. CDR3 sequence reads: CASRAFSGGANEQFF. DNA for the CDR3: TGTGCCAGCAGGGCATTTAGCGGGGGGGCAAATGAGCAGTTCTTC.